Listed here is a single TCR beta chain. What it binds is not known. Sequenced by immunoSEQ multiplex PCR; TCRdb stores in-frame clones only, minus some. Here the sample spans around 29,000 clones, over 90% being singletons. At study entry, adolescents had tuberculin skin tests and IGRA screening. The CDR3 is made up of 15 amino acids. Germline loops: CDR1 SNHLY, CDR2 FYNNEI. The ends lost 6 bases at V and 12 bases at J; junction bases unmatched: 12. These data are taken from a study of T cells in tuberculosis. General study findings and limits: Active tuberculosis TCR-alpha repertoires lay closer to GMM-specific TCRs than IGRA-negative controls, suggesting clonal expansion. A GMM-specific repertoire classifier reached 80% to 90% accuracy, AUROC 0.90.

The TCR sequence derives from a donor aged 5-35 years with latent tuberculosis or without tuberculosis infection. The chain combines TRBV2 with TRBJ2-1; 12 bases line up with TRBD1. The specimen was PBMCs. The CDR3: CASRSGTGGHRGQFF. Here the CDR3 DNA reads TGTGCCAGCAGATCCGGGACAGGGGGCCACCGGGGGCAGTTCTTC.